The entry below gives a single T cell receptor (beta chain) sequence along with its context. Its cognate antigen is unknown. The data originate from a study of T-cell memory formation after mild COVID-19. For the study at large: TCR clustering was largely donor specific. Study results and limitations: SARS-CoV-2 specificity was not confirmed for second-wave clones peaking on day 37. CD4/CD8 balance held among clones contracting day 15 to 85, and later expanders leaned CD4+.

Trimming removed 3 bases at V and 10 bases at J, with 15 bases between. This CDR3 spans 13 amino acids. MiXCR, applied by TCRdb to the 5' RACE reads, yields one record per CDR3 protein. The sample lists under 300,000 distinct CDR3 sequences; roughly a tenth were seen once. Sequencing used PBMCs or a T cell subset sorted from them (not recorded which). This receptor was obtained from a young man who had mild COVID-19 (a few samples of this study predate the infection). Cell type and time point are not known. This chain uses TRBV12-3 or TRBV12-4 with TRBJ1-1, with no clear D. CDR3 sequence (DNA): TGTGCCAGCAGTTTGGCCGAGGGTAGCGGAGCTTTCTTT. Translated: CASSLAEGSGAFF.